This T cell receptor beta chain was sequenced in a study of CD8+ T cells in alopecia areata. Study-wide context: Treated patients were given oral tofacitinib, which was dosed at 5 to 10 mg twice daily.

RNA was extracted and reverse transcribed into cDNA as the sequencing template. Measured with immunoSEQ multiplex PCR; TCRdb has only the in-frame clones, and not every one. The sample gives about 98,000 clones, roughly two fifths of which show up once; roughly 0.79% is in the top ten. Individuals with alopecia areata gave both lesional scalp punch biopsies and peripheral blood for collection. Material for sequencing was CD4+ T cells sorted from blood. This TCR derives from a human donor with alopecia areata.

The CDR3, as DNA: TGTGCCAGCAGCTTAGATAATGGCTCCGGGACCCAGTACTTC. Its translation is CASSLDNGSGTQYF. The rearrangement uses TRBV11-2 and TRBJ2-5; unclear D gene. In germline, CDR1 is SGHAT, CDR2 FQNNGV. CDR3 length: 14 amino acids. The V end lost 0 bases, the J end lost 7 bases, and 12 bases lay between the germline ends.